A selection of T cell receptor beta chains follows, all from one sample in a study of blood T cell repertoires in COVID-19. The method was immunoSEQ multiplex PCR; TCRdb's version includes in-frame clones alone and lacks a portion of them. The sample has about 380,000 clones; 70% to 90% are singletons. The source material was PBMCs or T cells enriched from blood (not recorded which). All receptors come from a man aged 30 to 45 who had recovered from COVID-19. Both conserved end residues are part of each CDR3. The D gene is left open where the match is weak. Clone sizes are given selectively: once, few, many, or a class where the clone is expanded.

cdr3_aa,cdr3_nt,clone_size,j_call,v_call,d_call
CASSLTGANYGYTF,TGTGCCAGCAGCTTGACAGGGGCAAACTATGGCTACACCTTC,.,TRBJ1-2,TRBV5-8,TRBD1
CASKGQASGTDTQYF,TGTGCCAGTAAAGGTCAAGCTAGCGGCACAGATACGCAGTATTTT,.,TRBJ2-3,TRBV19,.
CASSLESGGHRYEQYF,TGCGCCAGCAGCTTGGAAAGCGGGGGGCACCGCTACGAGCAGTACTTC,.,TRBJ2-7,TRBV5-1,TRBD2
CASSSSYGYTF,.,.,TRBJ1-2,TRBV12-3/TRBV12-4,.
CASSLDRGRYGYTF,TGTGCCAGCAGTCTGGACAGGGGCCGGTATGGCTACACCTTC,.,TRBJ1-2,TRBV5-5,TRBD1
CASRKRGGRDTQYF,TGCGCCAGCAGGAAGCGGGGGGGCCGGGATACGCAGTATTTT,.,TRBJ2-3,TRBV5-1,TRBD2
CASSPTGGTDTQYF,TGTGCCAGCTCACCGACAGGTGGCACAGATACGCAGTATTTT,.,TRBJ2-3,TRBV18,.
CASSVGANYGYTF,TGTGCCAGCAGTGTGGGAGCTAACTATGGCTACACCTTC,.,TRBJ1-2,TRBV6-4,.
CASSLGQGRGQPQHF,TGTGCCAGCAGCTTGGGACAGGGACGCGGTCAGCCCCAGCATTTT,.,TRBJ1-5,TRBV5-6,TRBD1
CASSPGTSGGWAGELFF,TGTGCCAGCAGCCCCGGGACTAGCGGGGGTTGGGCCGGGGAGCTGTTTTTT,.,TRBJ2-2,TRBV7-9,TRBD2
CASRNEDTDTQYF,TGTGCCAGCAGGAATGAGGACACAGATACGCAGTATTTT,.,TRBJ2-3,TRBV7-2,.
CASGLVGGNEQFF,TGTGCTAGTGGTTTGGTAGGCGGGAATGAGCAGTTCTTC,.,TRBJ2-1,TRBV12-5,.
CAWSGSVPHREKLFF,TGTGCCTGGAGTGGCTCAGTCCCACACAGAGAAAAACTGTTTTTT,.,TRBJ1-4,TRBV30,.
CASSPASEGQGYGYTF,TGTGCCAGCTCACCAGCCTCCGAGGGACAGGGCTATGGCTACACCTTC,.,TRBJ1-2,TRBV18,TRBD1
CASSRRGNTEAFF,TGTGCCAGCAGCCGCCGAGGGAACACTGAAGCTTTCTTT,.,TRBJ1-1,TRBV13,.
CSVFDSLAYNEQFF,TGCAGCGTCTTTGACAGCCTGGCGTACAATGAGCAGTTCTTC,.,TRBJ2-1,TRBV29-1,.
CASSLGQGNTEAFF,TGTGCCAGCAGCCTCGGACAGGGGAACACTGAAGCTTTCTTT,.,TRBJ1-1,TRBV3-1/TRBV3-2,TRBD1
CASSLGGTRADTQYF,TGTGCCAGCAGCTTGGGCGGGACTAGGGCAGATACGCAGTATTTT,.,TRBJ2-3,TRBV5-6,TRBD2
CASSPTVGRGLSKQFF,TGTGCCAGCTCCCCCACAGTGGGTAGGGGTCTGTCTAAGCAGTTCTTC,.,TRBJ2-1,TRBV18,.
CASSPTSGGPHYNEQFF,TGTGCCAGCTCCCCGACTAGCGGGGGGCCCCATTACAATGAGCAGTTCTTC,.,TRBJ2-1,TRBV18,TRBD2
CATSDRTGTQYF,TGTGCCACCAGTGACCGTACGGGTACGCAGTATTTT,.,TRBJ2-3,TRBV24-1,.
CRPQGPEAFF,TGCAGGCCTCAGGGTCCTGAAGCTTTCTTT,few,TRBJ1-1,TRBV20-1,.
CASSLNGQGYEQYF,TGTGCCAGCAGTTTAAATGGACAGGGGTACGAGCAGTACTTC,.,TRBJ2-7,TRBV27,TRBD1
CASHVTSATDTQYF,TGTGCCAGCCACGTTACTAGCGCCACAGATACGCAGTATTTT,.,TRBJ2-3,TRBV5-4,TRBD2
CARSAAGGGRINSPLHF,TGCGCCCGCAGCGCCGCGGGGGGGGGCAGGATTAATTCACCCCTCCACTTT,.,TRBJ1-6,TRBV5-1,.
CASSSGQGILYGYTF,TGTGCCAGTAGTTCGGGACAGGGAATCCTCTATGGCTACACCTTC,.,TRBJ1-2,TRBV19,TRBD1
CASSGSQQPSGNTIYF,TGTGCCAGCAGCGGTTCACAGCAACCCTCTGGAAACACCATATATTTT,.,TRBJ1-3,TRBV9,.